These T cell receptor beta chains were read from a single sample in a study of OX40 agonist ivuxolimab in advanced cancers. Generated by immunoSEQ multiplex PCR, the TCRdb table keeps only in-frame clones and is missing some. The sample lists about 86,000 clones, around 85% occurring once. Sequenced material: CD4+ or CD8+ T cells sorted from blood, taken in a trial of the OX40 agonist ivuxolimab. These TCRs come from an adult with an advanced solid tumor such as melanoma, head and neck, liver or kidney cancer. Each CDR3 is given with its conserved first and last residue. Not every row has a clone size; where given, it reads once, few, many or a size class.

abundance	v_gene	j_gene	len	CDR3aa
.	TRBV7-2	TRBJ2-7	13	CASSPRGAGGSYF
.	TRBV9	TRBJ2-3	16	CASSPRLLSSTDTQYF
.	TRBV15	TRBJ1-4	13	CATSSDFWGQPFF
few	TRBV4-2	TRBJ2-1	14	CASSQVNGDNEQFF
.	TRBV4-3	TRBJ2-5	17	CASSQDLGTTHQETQYF
.	TRBV6-1	TRBJ1-1	15	CASSVLDRANTEAFF
.	TRBV30	TRBJ2-1	14	CAWSESGGPNEQFF
once	TRBV27	TRBJ1-3	17	CASSARQGLGSGNTIYF
.	TRBV10-3	TRBJ2-5	15	CAISGSNVGQETQYF
.	TRBV18	TRBJ1-3	15	CASSPQRGPGNTIYF
.	TRBV27	TRBJ2-7	15	CASSRSPGDSYEQYF
.	TRBV14	TRBJ2-3	14	CASSQVRSGYTQYF
.	TRBV30	TRBJ2-3	14	CAWGKGSFTDTQYF
.	TRBV10-3	TRBJ1-5	14	CAISEDRGIQPQHF
.	TRBV6-5	TRBJ1-1	13	CASRETMDREAFF
.	TRBV27	TRBJ2-3	12	CASSQGRGTQYF
few	TRBV9	TRBJ1-2	12	CASSKNQLGYTF
.	TRBV5-1	TRBJ2-1	11	CASREEQKQFF
.	TRBV7-2	TRBJ1-2	13	CASSWGQRYGYTF
.	TRBV28	TRBJ2-1	16	CASRPVWASGNNEQFF
.	TRBV6-5	TRBJ2-7	15	CASSRPGTGNLEQYF
once	TRBV7-9	TRBJ2-7	12	CASSPGQGEQYF
.	TRBV7-2	TRBJ1-3	14	CASTKFAGGNTIYF
.	TRBV2	TRBJ2-7	15	CASSPGQAQTYEQYF
.	TRBV7-2	TRBJ2-7	14	CASSTGGQIYEQYF
.	TRBV6-1	TRBJ2-3	14	CASGTGSNLDTQYF
.	TRBV4-2	TRBJ2-5	14	CASSRPLNQETQYF
.	TRBV28	TRBJ2-3	18	CASSGVAGGRKSTDTQYF
.	TRBV18	TRBJ2-7	12	CASSPLGIEEYF
.	TRBV28	TRBJ1-3	13	CASETYSGNTIYF
once	TRBV18	TRBJ2-5	13	CASSPSGQETQYF
.	TRBV6-5	TRBJ2-1	15	CASSYGGGFYNEQFF
.	TRBV29-1	TRBJ1-3	14	CSVEGATSGNTIYF
once	TRBV18	TRBJ2-7	14	CASSPYNLEGEQYF
.	TRBV4-1	TRBJ2-5	13	CASSPGNQETQYF
.	TRBV29-1	TRBJ2-1	11	CSVDVYNEQFF
.	TRBV18	TRBJ2-7	13	CASSPPSRNEQYF
.	TRBV7-9	TRBJ1-5	16	CASSLGDGYSNQPQHF
.	TRBV2	TRBJ2-1	12	CASSPTYNEQFF
.	TRBV10-3	TRBJ1-5	15	CAISLTGAHDQPQHF
few	TRBV27	TRBJ2-3	15	CASSLARGPSHTQYF
.	TRBV19	TRBJ1-2	13	CASSMDRARGYTF
.	TRBV25-1	TRBJ1-4	15	CASSAPDRGRFQLFF
many	TRBV7-6	TRBJ1-6	15	CASSQRQGANSPLHF
.	TRBV7-2	TRBJ2-7	15	CASSLAGQGAYEQYF
.	TRBV5-1	TRBJ2-5	14	CASSLQGVQETQYF
.	TRBV7-2	TRBJ2-6	17	CASSPSGGPGGANVLTF
.	TRBV28	TRBJ2-1	16	CASSTRRLAVNNEQFF
.	TRBV5-5	TRBJ2-5	14	CASSLAPSTETQYF
.	TRBV30	TRBJ1-2	11	CAWTTDAKGGF
.	TRBV5-1	TRBJ2-1	15	CASSLVAGGPYEQFF
.	TRBV25-1	TRBJ2-1	17	CASSGGSGRPGRVEQFF
.	TRBV5-6	TRBJ1-4	17	CASSIDRGSGTNEKLFF
.	TRBV19	TRBJ1-1	14	CASSRLTSVSEAFF
.	TRBV18	TRBJ2-3	12	CASSPVTNTQYF
.	TRBV30	TRBJ2-1	14	CAWSQIFNYNEQFF
.	TRBV19	TRBJ1-2	13	CASRGGNNYGYTF
.	TRBV19	TRBJ2-2	17	CASIPTLPGGHTGELFF
once	TRBV7-9	TRBJ2-3	15	CASSPRGTGEDTQYF
.	TRBV11-2	TRBJ2-5	15	CASSLRGSAQETQYF